These 9 T cell receptor beta chains share one sample of origin, sequenced in a study of cytomegalovirus exposure and HLA in healthy donors. The PCR was carried out with 60 Vbeta primers and 13 Jbeta primers. The method was immunoSEQ multiplex PCR; TCRdb's version includes in-frame clones alone and lacks a portion of them. This table holds 150,000 to 200,000 clones, roughly 80% found once. The sample comprised PBMCs. Every receptor here comes from a female donor in good health and CMV-seronegative.

This rearrangement joins TRBV5-1 to TRBJ2-7; the D gene is possibly TRBD2 (6 bases). V was pared by 3 bases and J by 4 bases, with 14 bases between. The CDR3 spans 14 residues. The germline CDR1 and CDR2 sequences are SGHRS and YFSETQ. The CDR3: CASSSTGSVYEQYF. The CDR3 DNA is TGCGCCAGCAGCTCTACCGGGAGTGTATACGAGCAGTACTTC.

The J gene is TRBJ2-3, the V gene TRBV4-1; TRBD2 might be the D (6 bases). CDR1 and CDR2 from the germline V gene are MGHRA and YSYEKL. V gave up 4 bases and J gave up 0 bases, with 17 bases separating them. The CDR3 runs to 17 residues. As DNA, the CDR3 is TGCGCCAGCAGCCGCTTGGCACCCGGGACTAGCACAGATACGCAGTATTTT. Its protein is CASSRLAPGTSTDTQYF.

The chain recombines TRBV2 with TRBJ2-7; D is unclear. The CDR3 has 12 residues. Per germline, CDR1 SNHLY and CDR2 FYNNEI. V dropped 7 bases and J dropped 4 bases, with 11 bases sitting between them. In DNA form, the CDR3 reads TGTGCCAGCAAGGAGATGGGTTACGAGCAGTACTTC. Translating gives CASKEMGYEQYF.

The chain employs TRBV6-5 and TRBJ2-3; TRBD2 might be the D (6 bases). The CDR3 is made up of 15 amino acids. V was trimmed by 3 bases and J by 3 bases, leaving 13 bases between them. Germline V lookup: CDR1 MNHEY, CDR2 SVGAGI. CDR3 nucleotides: TGTGCCAGCAGTTATTGGGGCGGGGTGACAGATACGCAGTATTTT. Its translation is CASSYWGGVTDTQYF.

This CDR3 reads CASRASMNTEAFF. The CDR3 nucleotides are TGCGCCAGCAGGGCCTCCATGAACACTGAAGCTTTCTTT. The chain employs TRBV10-1 and TRBJ1-1; no clear D gene. Germline V gene data show CDR1 as WNHNN and CDR2 as SYGVQD (reference sequence). Trimming stripped 6 bases from V and 0 bases from J, with 8 bases between. This CDR3 is 13 amino acids long.

The table lists this clone with a few counts. This rearrangement joins TRBV30 to TRBJ2-6; 10 bases agree with TRBD1. The ends lost 7 bases at V and 3 bases at J; junction bases unmatched: 9. CDR3 length equals 16 residues. The germline gives CDR1 GTSNPN, CDR2 SVGIG (reference sequence). This chain's CDR3 is CASPGQGSIGANVLTF. The CDR3 DNA reads TGTGCCTCGCCGGGACAGGGGAGTATTGGGGCCAACGTCCTGACTTTC.

As DNA, the CDR3 is TGTGCCAGCAGCTTACCACTCGTTAATGAAAAACTGTTTTTT. This sequence encodes CASSLPLVNEKLFF. This chain uses TRBV7-9 with TRBJ1-4; D call uncertain. V lost 2 bases and J 4 bases, leaving 8 bases between the germline ends. Germline V gene lookup returns CDR1 SEHNR and CDR2 FQNEAQ (reference sequence). This CDR3 has 14 amino acids.

This sequence joins TRBV5-8 and TRBJ1-1; tentative D call: TRBD1 (5 bases). The V gene lost 0 bases and the J gene lost 2 bases, with 8 bases spanning the gap. The CDR3 contains 14 residues. CDR1 is SGHTS, CDR2 YDEGEE, per germline. The CDR3 reads CASSLVGGNTEAFF. CDR3 sequence (DNA): TGTGCCAGCAGCTTGGTCGGGGGTAACACTGAAGCTTTCTTT.

The genes are TRBV9 and TRBJ2-5; 9 bases line up with TRBD2. CDR3 size: 18 residues. In germline, CDR1 is SGDLS, CDR2 YYNGEE. J lost 3 bases, V lost 1 base, and 13 bases had no gene match. CDR3: CASSVRGAGGPGEETQYF. As DNA, the CDR3 is TGTGCCAGCAGCGTAAGGGGGGCGGGGGGGCCAGGAGAAGAGACCCAGTACTTC.